The present T cell receptor (beta chain) was sequenced within a study of human T cells and chemical hapten exposure. Study details: The variation in per-sample TCR yields arose mainly from small differences in pooled library volumes.

As to time point: pre-sensitization, week 0. The treatment was: therapeutic diphenylcyclopropenone sensitization with weekly scalp DPC. General study points: Expanded TCR counts at PT1 were positively correlated with the patch test score.

Individual cDNA molecules in this library carried unique molecular identifiers. TCRdb re-derived calls from the RACE reads in MiXCR, one entry per CDR3 protein. Of approximately 370,000 distinct CDR3 sequences in the sample, 5.5% are singletons; the top ten hold roughly 8.2%. CDR1 SQVTM and CDR2 ANQGSEA come from the germline V gene. V lost 1 base and J lost 4, with 8 bases in between. The CDR3 sequence is 12 residues long. This clonotype was found a few times. Its antigen is unidentified. This clonotype originated in a woman aged 18 to 35 with alopecia areata. Some clones in this sample may be carry-over from other donors' samples. The genes are TRBV29-1 and TRBJ2-7, with D unclear. The sequencing used whole blood, collected in connection with sensitization to the hapten diphenylcyclopropenone (DPC). CDR3 protein: CSVEVGPYEQYF. For the CDR3, the DNA is TGCAGCGTTGAAGTTGGGCCTTACGAGCAGTACTTC.